This is a list of T cell receptor beta chains from one sample in a study of T cell responses to AZD1222 COVID-19 vaccine. Profiled with immunoSEQ multiplex PCR; TCRdb holds only in-frame clones, not every one. Of 100,000 to 150,000 clones listed, approximately 90% were seen once; the top ten hold under 3.5%. Material: peripheral blood, obtained on day 0 of AZD1222 vaccination. The receptors were sampled from an adult in good health. The CDR3 runs from the conserved cysteine through the conserved F or W. Each record gives: clone size, J gene, CDR3 length, V gene, D gene, CDR3 protein, CDR3 DNA. The D gene is left open where the match is weak. The size entry is marked missing in some rows and otherwise reads once, few, many or a size class.

>.|TRBJ2-1|15|TRBV7-8|TRBD2
CASSLDGRDYNEQFF
TGTGCCAGCAGCTTAGACGGGAGGGACTACAATGAGCAGTTCTTC
>.|TRBJ2-3|16|TRBV9|TRBD1
CASSVGVGGGTDTQYF
TGTGCCAGCAGCGTAGGAGTAGGGGGCGGCACAGATACGCAGTATTTT
>.|TRBJ2-2|17|TRBV30|.
CAWSVQGGRRNTGELFF
TGTGCCTGGAGTGTACAAGGTGGCAGGAGAAACACCGGGGAGCTGTTTTTT
>.|TRBJ2-3|14|TRBV19|.
CASRDSRFTDTQYF
TGTGCCAGTAGGGATTCCAGGTTCACAGATACGCAGTATTTT
>.|TRBJ1-2|13|TRBV29-1|.
CSESRAGENGYTF
TGCAGCGAGAGTAGGGCAGGAGAGAATGGCTACACCTTC
>once|TRBJ2-5|15|TRBV28|.
CASSFYRQGQETQYF
TGTGCCAGCAGTTTTTACCGGCAGGGCCAAGAGACCCAGTACTTC
>.|TRBJ2-1|16|TRBV28|.
CASSSISAGLYNEQFF
TGTGCCAGCAGTTCCATTAGTGCGGGACTTTACAATGAGCAGTTCTTC
>.|TRBJ2-3|11|TRBV7-8|TRBD2
CATAGSDTQYF
TGTGCCACAGCGGGGTCAGATACGCAGTATTTT
>.|TRBJ1-5|14|TRBV7-8|.
CASSLGGGNQPQHF
TGTGCCAGCAGCTTAGGGGGAGGCAATCAGCCCCAGCATTTT
>.|TRBJ2-1|18|TRBV10-2|TRBD2
CASSVSLAGGPGRNEQFF
TGCGCCAGCAGTGTTAGTCTAGCGGGAGGGCCAGGTCGCAATGAGCAGTTCTTC
>.|TRBJ2-7|13|TRBV12-3/TRBV12-4|.
CASSPIRGWEQYF
TGTGCCAGCAGCCCTATAAGGGGTTGGGAGCAGTACTTC
>.|TRBJ1-4|14|TRBV2|.
CASGHRATNEKLFF
TGTGCCAGCGGCCACAGGGCCACTAATGAAAAACTGTTTTTT
>once|TRBJ2-6|15|TRBV27|.
CASLKTFGGANVLTF
TGTGCCAGCTTGAAAACCTTCGGGGGGGCCAACGTCCTGACTTTC
>.|TRBJ2-5|13|TRBV24-1|.
CATSDFGEETQYF
TGTGCCACCAGTGATTTCGGGGAAGAGACCCAGTACTTC
>.|TRBJ2-3|16|TRBV5-1|TRBD2
CASSYMTSGTGDTQYF
TGCGCCAGCAGCTACATGACTAGCGGGACAGGGGATACGCAGTATTTT
>.|TRBJ2-1|14|TRBV4-1|TRBD2
CASSQDGGGRYQFF
TGCGCCAGCAGCCAAGATGGCGGGGGGAGGTACCAGTTCTTC
>.|TRBJ2-6|18|TRBV4-1|TRBD1
CASSHLTGGASGANVLTF
TGCGCCAGCAGCCATTTGACAGGGGGGGCCTCTGGGGCCAACGTCCTGACTTTC
>.|TRBJ1-4|13|TRBV7-2|.
CASSPLGLEKLFF
TGTGCCAGCAGCCCCCTAGGACTTGAAAAACTGTTTTTT